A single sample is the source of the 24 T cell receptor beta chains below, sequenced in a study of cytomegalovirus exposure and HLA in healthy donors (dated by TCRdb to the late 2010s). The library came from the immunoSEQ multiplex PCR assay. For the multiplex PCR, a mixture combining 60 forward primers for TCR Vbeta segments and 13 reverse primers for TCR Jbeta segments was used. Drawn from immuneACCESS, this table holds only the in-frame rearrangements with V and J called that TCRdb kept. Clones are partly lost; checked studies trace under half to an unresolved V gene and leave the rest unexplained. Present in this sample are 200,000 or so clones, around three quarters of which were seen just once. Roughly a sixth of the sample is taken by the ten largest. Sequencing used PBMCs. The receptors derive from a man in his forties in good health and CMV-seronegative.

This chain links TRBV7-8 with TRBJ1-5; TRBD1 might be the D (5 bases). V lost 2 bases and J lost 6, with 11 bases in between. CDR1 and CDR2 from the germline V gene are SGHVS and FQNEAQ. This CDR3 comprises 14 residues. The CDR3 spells CASSLRQGGQPQHF. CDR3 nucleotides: TGTGCCAGCAGCTTACGGCAGGGCGGTCAGCCCCAGCATTTT.

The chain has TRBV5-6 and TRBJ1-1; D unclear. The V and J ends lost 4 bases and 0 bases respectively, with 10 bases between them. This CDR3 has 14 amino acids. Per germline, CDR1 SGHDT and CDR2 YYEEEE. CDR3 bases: TGTGCCAGCAGCCCTCTTACTGTGAACACTGAAGCTTTCTTT. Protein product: CASSPLTVNTEAFF.

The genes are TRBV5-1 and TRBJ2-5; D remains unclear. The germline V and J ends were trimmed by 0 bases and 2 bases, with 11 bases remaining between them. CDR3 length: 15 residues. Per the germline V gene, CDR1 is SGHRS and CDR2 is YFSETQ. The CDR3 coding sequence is TGCGCCAGCAGCTTGGCGGTAGCCAGTCAAGAGACCCAGTACTTC. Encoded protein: CASSLAVASQETQYF. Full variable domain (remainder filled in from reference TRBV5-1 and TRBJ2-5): KAGVTQTPRYLIKTRGQQVTLSCSPISGHRSVSWYQQTPGQGLQFLFEYFSETQRNKGNFPGRFSGRQFSNSRSEMNVSTLELGDSALYLCASSLAVASQETQYFGPGTRLLVL.

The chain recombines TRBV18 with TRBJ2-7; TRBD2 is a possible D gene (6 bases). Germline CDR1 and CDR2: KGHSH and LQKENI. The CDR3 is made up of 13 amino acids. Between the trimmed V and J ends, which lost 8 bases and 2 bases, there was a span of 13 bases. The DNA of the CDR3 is TGTGCCAGCCCTCGGGGGTTTGCCTACGAGCAGTACTTC. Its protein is CASPRGFAYEQYF.

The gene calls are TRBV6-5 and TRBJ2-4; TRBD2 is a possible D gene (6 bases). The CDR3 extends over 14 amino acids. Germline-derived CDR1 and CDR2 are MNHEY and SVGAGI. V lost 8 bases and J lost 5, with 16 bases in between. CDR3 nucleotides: TGTGCCAGCCCATGCGGGACGCGGGAAAACATTCAGTACTTC. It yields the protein CASPCGTRENIQYF.

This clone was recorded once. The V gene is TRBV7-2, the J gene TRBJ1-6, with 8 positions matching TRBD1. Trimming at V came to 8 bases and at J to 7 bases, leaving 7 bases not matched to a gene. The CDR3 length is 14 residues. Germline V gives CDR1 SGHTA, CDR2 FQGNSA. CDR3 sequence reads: CASRQGARNSPLHF. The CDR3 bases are TGTGCCAGCCGGCAGGGGGCGCGGAATTCACCCCTCCACTTT.

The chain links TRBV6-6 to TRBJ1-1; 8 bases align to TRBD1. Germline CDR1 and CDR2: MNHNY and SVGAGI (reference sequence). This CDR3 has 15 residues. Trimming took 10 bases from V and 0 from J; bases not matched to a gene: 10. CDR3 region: CATFNPGGMNTEAFF. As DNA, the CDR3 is TGTGCCACCTTCAACCCAGGGGGCATGAACACTGAAGCTTTCTTT.

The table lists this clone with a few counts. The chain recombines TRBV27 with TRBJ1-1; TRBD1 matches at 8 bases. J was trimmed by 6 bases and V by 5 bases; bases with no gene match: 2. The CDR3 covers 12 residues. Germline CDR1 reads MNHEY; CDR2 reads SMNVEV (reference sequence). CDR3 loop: CASSQQGAEAFF. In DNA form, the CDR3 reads TGTGCCAGCAGTCAACAGGGGGCTGAAGCTTTCTTT.

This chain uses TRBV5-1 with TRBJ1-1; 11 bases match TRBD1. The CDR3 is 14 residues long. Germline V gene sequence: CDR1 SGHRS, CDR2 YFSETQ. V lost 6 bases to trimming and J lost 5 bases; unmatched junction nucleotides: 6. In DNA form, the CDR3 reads TGCGCCAGCACCTCGGACAGGGGGCAAACTGAAGCTTTCTTT. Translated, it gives CASTSDRGQTEAFF.

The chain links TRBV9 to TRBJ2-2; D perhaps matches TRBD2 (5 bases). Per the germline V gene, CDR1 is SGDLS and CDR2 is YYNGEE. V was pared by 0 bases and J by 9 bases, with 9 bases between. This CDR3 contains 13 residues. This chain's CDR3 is CASSVGGNRELFF. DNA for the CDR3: TGTGCCAGCAGCGTAGGAGGGAACAGGGAGCTGTTTTTT. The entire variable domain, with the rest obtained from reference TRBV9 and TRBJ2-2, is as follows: DSGVTQTPKHLITATGQRVTLRCSPRSGDLSVYWYQQSLDQGLQFLIQYYNGEERAKGNILERFSAQQFPDLHSELNLSSLELGDSALYFCASSVGGNRELFFGEGSRLTVL.

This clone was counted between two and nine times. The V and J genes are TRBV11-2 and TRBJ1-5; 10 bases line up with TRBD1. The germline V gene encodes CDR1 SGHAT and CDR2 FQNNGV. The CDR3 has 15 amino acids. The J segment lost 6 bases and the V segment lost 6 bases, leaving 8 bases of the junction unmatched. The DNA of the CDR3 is TGTGCCAGCAGATATGAGACAGGGGGCGTTCAGCCCCAGCATTTT. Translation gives CASRYETGGVQPQHF.

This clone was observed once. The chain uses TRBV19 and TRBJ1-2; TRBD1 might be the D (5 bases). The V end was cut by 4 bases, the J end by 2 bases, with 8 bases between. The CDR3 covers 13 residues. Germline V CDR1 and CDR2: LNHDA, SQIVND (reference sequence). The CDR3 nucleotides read TGTGCCAGTAGTACCGGGGGGAACTATGGCTACACCTTC. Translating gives CASSTGGNYGYTF.

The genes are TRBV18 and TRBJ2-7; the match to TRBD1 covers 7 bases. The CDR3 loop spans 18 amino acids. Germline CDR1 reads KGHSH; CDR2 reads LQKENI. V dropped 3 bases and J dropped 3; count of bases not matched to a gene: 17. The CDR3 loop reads CASSPISPRDSVVYEQYF. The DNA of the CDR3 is TGTGCCAGCTCACCCATAAGCCCCCGGGACAGTGTCGTCTACGAGCAGTACTTC.

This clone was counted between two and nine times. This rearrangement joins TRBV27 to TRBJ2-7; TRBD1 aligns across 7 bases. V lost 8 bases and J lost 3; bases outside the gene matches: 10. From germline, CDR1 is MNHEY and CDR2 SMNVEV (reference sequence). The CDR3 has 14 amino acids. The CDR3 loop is CASYDRDRSYEQYF. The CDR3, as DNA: TGTGCCAGCTACGACAGGGATCGAAGCTACGAGCAGTACTTC.

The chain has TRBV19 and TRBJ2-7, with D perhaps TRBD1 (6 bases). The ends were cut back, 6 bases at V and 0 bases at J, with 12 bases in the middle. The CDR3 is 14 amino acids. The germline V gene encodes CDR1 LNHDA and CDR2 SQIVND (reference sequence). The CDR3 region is CASRDSLRSYEQYF. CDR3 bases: TGTGCCAGTAGGGACAGCCTACGCTCCTACGAGCAGTACTTC.

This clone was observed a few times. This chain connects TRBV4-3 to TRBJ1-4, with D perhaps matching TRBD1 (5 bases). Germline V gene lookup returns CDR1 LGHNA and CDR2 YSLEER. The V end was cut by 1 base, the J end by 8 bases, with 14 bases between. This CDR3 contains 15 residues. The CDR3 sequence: CASSQAQGYQEKLFF. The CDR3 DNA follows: TGCGCCAGCAGCCAAGCCCAGGGTTATCAGGAAAAACTGTTTTTT.

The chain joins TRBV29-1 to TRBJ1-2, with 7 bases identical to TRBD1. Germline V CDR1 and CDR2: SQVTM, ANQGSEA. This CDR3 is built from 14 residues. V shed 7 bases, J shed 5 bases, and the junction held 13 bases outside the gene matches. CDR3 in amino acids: CSGSTGSGAYGYTF. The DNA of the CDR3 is TGCAGCGGCTCGACAGGGAGTGGGGCTTATGGCTACACCTTC.

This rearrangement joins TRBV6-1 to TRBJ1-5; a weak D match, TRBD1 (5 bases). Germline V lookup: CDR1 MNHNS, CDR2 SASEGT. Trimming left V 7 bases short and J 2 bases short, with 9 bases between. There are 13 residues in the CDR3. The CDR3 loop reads CASKGLGNQPQHF. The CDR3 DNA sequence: TGTGCCAGCAAGGGGTTAGGCAATCAGCCCCAGCATTTT.

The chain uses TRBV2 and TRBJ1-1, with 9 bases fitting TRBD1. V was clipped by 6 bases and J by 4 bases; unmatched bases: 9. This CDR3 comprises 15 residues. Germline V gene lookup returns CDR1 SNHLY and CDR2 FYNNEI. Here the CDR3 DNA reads TGTGCCAGCAGGATACAGGGGGCGCCGGGCACTGAAGCTTTCTTT. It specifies CASRIQGAPGTEAFF.

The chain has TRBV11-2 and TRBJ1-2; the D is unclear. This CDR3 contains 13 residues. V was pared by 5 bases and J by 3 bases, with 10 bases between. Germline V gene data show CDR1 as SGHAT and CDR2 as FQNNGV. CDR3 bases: TGTGCCAGCAGCCCAGGAGGTTACTATGGCTACACCTTC. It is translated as CASSPGGYYGYTF.

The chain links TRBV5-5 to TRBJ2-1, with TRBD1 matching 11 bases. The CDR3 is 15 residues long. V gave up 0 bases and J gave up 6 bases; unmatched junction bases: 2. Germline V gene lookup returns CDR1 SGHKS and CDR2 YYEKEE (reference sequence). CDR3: CASSLGDRGFNEQFF. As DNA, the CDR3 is TGTGCCAGCAGCTTGGGGGACAGGGGGTTCAATGAGCAGTTCTTC.

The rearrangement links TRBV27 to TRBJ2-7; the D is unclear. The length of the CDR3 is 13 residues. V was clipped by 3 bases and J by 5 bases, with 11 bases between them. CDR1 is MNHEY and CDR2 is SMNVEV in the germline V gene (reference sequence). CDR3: CASSFASSNEQYF. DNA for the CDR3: TGTGCCAGCAGTTTCGCTAGTTCGAACGAGCAGTACTTC.

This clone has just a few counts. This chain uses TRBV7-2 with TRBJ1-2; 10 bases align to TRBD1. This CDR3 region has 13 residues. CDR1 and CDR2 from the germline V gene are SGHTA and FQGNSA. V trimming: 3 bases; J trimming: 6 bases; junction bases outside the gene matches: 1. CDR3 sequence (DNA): TGTGCCAGCAGCTTCGGGACAGGGGATGGCTACACCTTC. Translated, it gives CASSFGTGDGYTF.

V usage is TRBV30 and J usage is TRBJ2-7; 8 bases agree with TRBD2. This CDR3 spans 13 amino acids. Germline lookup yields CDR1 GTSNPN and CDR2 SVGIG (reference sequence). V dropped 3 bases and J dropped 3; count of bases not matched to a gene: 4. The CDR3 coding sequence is TGTGCCTGGAGCTCCGGGACTAGCTACGAGCAGTACTTC. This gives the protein CAWSSGTSYEQYF.